These 5 T cell receptor beta chains share one sample of origin, sequenced in a study of T cells in Graves' hyperthyroidism and ophthalmopathy. Amplification of TCR beta CDR3 regions was performed using RNA transcripts as template. The TCR CDR3 first-round RT-PCR relied on the HTBI primer set. TCRdb reprocessed the multiplex PCR reads with MiXCR, giving one entry per CDR3 protein. The table shows around 700,000 distinct CDR3 sequences, with around a third occurring only once. The source material was blood. These TCRs come from a woman aged 40-49 years with Graves' hyperthyroidism.

Of note for this clonotype: A much larger clone differs by one base, so this may be a read error. V is TRBV20-1 and J is TRBJ1-6; D is unresolved. Germline V gives CDR1 DFQATT, CDR2 SNEGSKA (reference sequence). Between the trimmed V and J ends, which lost 3 bases and 6 bases, there was a span of 12 bases. CDR3 size: 14 residues. The CDR3 DNA follows: TGCAGTGCTAGGTACATAGCGGGTAATTCACCCCTCCACTTT. It yields the protein CSARYIAGNSPLHF.

Ten or more counts support this clonotype. This rearrangement joins TRBV2 to TRBJ1-6, with 8 bases matching TRBD1. This CDR3 is built from 13 residues. From germline, CDR1 is SNHLY and CDR2 FYNNEI. V was clipped by 11 bases and J by 3 bases; unmatched bases: 3. The CDR3 sequence: CAGQGDYNSPLHF. CDR3 DNA: TGTGCCGGACAGGGAGACTATAATTCACCCCTCCACTTT.

This clonotype was counted many times. The chain is built from TRBV10-2 and TRBJ2-5, with 10 nucleotides matching TRBD2. Per germline, CDR1 WSHSY and CDR2 SAAADI. V gave up 9 bases and J gave up 4 bases; unmatched junction bases: 5. This CDR3 has 13 amino acids. CDR3 sequence (DNA): TGCGCCAGTTCTAGCGGGAGAGCAGAGACCCAGTACTTC. Protein product: CASSSGRAETQYF.

The chain has TRBV19 and TRBJ1-2; TRBD1 agrees at 9 bases. V was clipped by 11 bases and J by 5 bases; unmatched bases: 12. Germline CDR1 LNHDA, CDR2 SQIVND (reference sequence). This CDR3 has 14 amino acids. CDR3 nucleotide sequence: TGTGCCTGGAGTTCGACAGGGGGAGGGTATGGCTACACCTTC. Translated, it gives CAWSSTGGGYGYTF.

J is TRBJ1-2 and V is TRBV29-1, with D possibly TRBD1 on 6 matching bases. CDR3 length equals 14 residues. Germline CDR1 and CDR2: SQVTM and ANQGSEA. The ends were cut back, 4 bases at V and 2 bases at J, with 14 bases in the middle. CDR3 nucleotides: TGCAGCGTTGTTTTTGGGCAGGGGAACTATGGCTACACCTTC. Translated, it gives CSVVFGQGNYGYTF.